Listed here are 27 T cell receptor beta chains from one sample, sequenced in a study of blood T cell repertoires in COVID-19. Some clones are missing from TCRdb's copy, which holds only in-frame ones; the method was immunoSEQ multiplex PCR. The repertoire includes approximately 210,000 clones, about 85% of them detected once, and about 10% sits in the top ten. The sequencing input was peripheral blood. These receptors originate from a woman of 80 years or more with COVID-19, enrolled during active disease.

The chain links TRBV19 to TRBJ1-3, with unresolved D. The germline gives CDR1 LNHDA, CDR2 SQIVND (reference sequence). CDR3 length: 14 amino acids. V shed 4 bases and J shed 6 bases, with 13 bases lying between them. The CDR3 sequence is CASSRRTEENTIYF. CDR3 coding DNA: TGTGCCAGTAGTAGGAGGACGGAGGAAAACACCATATATTTT.

The V call is TRBV7-2, the J call TRBJ2-5; D perhaps matches TRBD2 (6 bases). Trimming stripped 1 base from V and 1 base from J, with 13 bases between. The CDR3 extends over 16 amino acids. The germline V gene encodes CDR1 SGHTA and CDR2 FQGNSA. The CDR3 reads CASSLDGGRSQETQYF. For the CDR3, the DNA is TGTGCCAGCAGCTTAGATGGAGGGCGGTCCCAAGAGACCCAGTACTTC. The whole variable domain, remainder taken from reference TRBV7-2 and TRBJ2-5, is GAGVSQSPSNKVTEKGKDVELRCDPISGHTALYWYRQSLGQGLEFLIYFQGNSAPDKSGLPSDRFSAERTGGSVSTLTIQRTQQEDSAVYLCASSLDGGRSQETQYFGPGTRLLVL.

Written as DNA, the CDR3 is TGTGCCAGCTCACCCCTACCCGGACAGGGCTCTGGAAACACCATATATTTT. Encoded protein: CASSPLPGQGSGNTIYF. This rearrangement joins TRBV18 to TRBJ1-3; 8 bases agree with TRBD1. The J segment lost 0 bases and the V segment lost 3 bases, leaving 7 bases of the junction unmatched. Germline V gene lookup returns CDR1 KGHSH and CDR2 LQKENI. The length of the CDR3 is 17 residues.

The chain uses TRBV7-8 and TRBJ2-5, with 12 positions matching TRBD2. This CDR3 comprises 17 residues. Germline CDR1 is SGHVS and CDR2 is FQNEAQ. The V segment lost 5 bases and the J segment 4 bases; nucleotides outside the gene matches: 11. The CDR3 DNA reads as TGTGCCAGCAGCCCGAGCCTACTAGCGGGGGGTGGAGAGACCCAGTACTTC. Translation: CASSPSLLAGGGETQYF.

The V gene is TRBV5-1, the J gene TRBJ2-5; weak D call: TRBD2 (6 bases). Looked up from germline, CDR1 is SGHRS and CDR2 is YFSETQ. The CDR3 covers 14 residues. Deletions cut 3 bases from V and 3 bases from J, with 12 bases between. In nucleotides, the CDR3 is TGCGCCAGCAGCTCCCGATTAGCGGAAGAGACCCAGTACTTC. Its translation is CASSSRLAEETQYF. The full variable domain, in which reference TRBV5-1 and TRBJ2-5 provide the parts outside the CDR3, is KAGVTQTPRYLIKTRGQQVTLSCSPISGHRSVSWYQQTPGQGLQFLFEYFSETQRNKGNFPGRFSGRQFSNSRSEMNVSTLELGDSALYLCASSSRLAEETQYFGPGTRLLVL.

This chain uses TRBV6-5 with TRBJ2-7; 9 nucleotides line up with TRBD1. The CDR3 is 14 amino acids. Losses at the gene ends were 5 bases for V and 2 bases for J; bases not matched to a gene: 4. From germline, CDR1 is MNHEY and CDR2 SVGAGI. The CDR3: CASSIRTGAYEQYV. CDR3 DNA sequence: TGTGCCAGCAGTATCCGGACAGGGGCCTACGAGCAGTACGTC.

V is TRBV6-6 and J is TRBJ2-1; tentative D call: TRBD2 (7 bases). Germline CDR1 is MNHNY and CDR2 is SVGAGI (reference sequence). CDR3 length: 19 residues. V was shortened by 5 bases and J by 4 bases, with 27 bases between the two germline ends. This chain's CDR3 is CASSPNDTPRGGAYNEQFF. The CDR3 bases are TGTGCCAGCAGTCCCAACGATACCCCTAGGGGGGGGGCGTACAATGAGCAGTTCTTC.

The chain couples TRBV5-1 to TRBJ2-5; 11 bases match TRBD1. Germline CDR1 SGHRS, CDR2 YFSETQ. Losses at the gene ends were 4 bases for V and 5 bases for J; bases not matched to a gene: 7. This CDR3 region has 15 residues. CDR3 sequence reads: CASSQGQGAFETQYF. CDR3 DNA: TGCGCCAGCAGCCAAGGACAGGGGGCCTTTGAGACCCAGTACTTC.

This clone occurred a few times. The chain joins TRBV7-7 to TRBJ2-3, with TRBD1 identical over 8 bases. Trimming removed 5 bases from V and 1 base from J; junction bases left unmatched: 5. The CDR3 sequence is 15 residues long. Per the germline V gene, CDR1 is SSHAT and CDR2 is FNYEAQ (reference sequence). The CDR3 DNA is TGTGCCAGCAGCGCACAGGGGGGTGGCACAGATACGCAGTATTTT. Residues: CASSAQGGGTDTQYF.

The genes are TRBV10-1 and TRBJ1-5; 11 bases agree with TRBD1. The junction had 11 bases not matched to a gene; V was cut back by 7 bases and J by 0 bases. Germline-derived CDR1 and CDR2 are WNHNN and SYGVQD (reference sequence). The CDR3 loop spans 18 amino acids. CDR3 in DNA: TGCGCCAGCATTAGCCGGGACAGGGGGTCTTATAGCAATCAGCCCCAGCATTTT. Translation gives CASISRDRGSYSNQPQHF.

The V and J genes are TRBV5-1 and TRBJ1-2; TRBD1 matches 10 bases. This CDR3 comprises 15 residues. CDR1 and CDR2 from the germline V gene are SGHRS and YFSETQ. The V and J ends lost 3 bases and 4 bases, in that order; junction bases with no gene match: 6. The CDR3 spells CASSSPGQGTYGYTF. CDR3 sequence (DNA): TGCGCCAGCAGCTCTCCGGGACAGGGGACCTATGGCTACACCTTC.

The chain links TRBV2 to TRBJ1-5; TRBD1 might be the D (5 bases). In germline, CDR1 is SNHLY, CDR2 FYNNEI. The CDR3 loop spans 14 amino acids. Trimming stripped 6 bases from V and 0 bases from J, with 9 bases between. The CDR3 loop reads CASSQGGSNQPQHF. As DNA, the CDR3 is TGTGCCAGCAGCCAGGGAGGTAGCAATCAGCCCCAGCATTTT.

This clone was seen a single time. The chain combines TRBV10-3 with TRBJ2-3, with D perhaps TRBD1 (6 bases). The CDR3 spans 16 residues. Germline V gives CDR1 ENHRY, CDR2 SYGVKD. The germline V and J ends were trimmed by 5 bases and 2 bases, with 17 bases remaining between them. The CDR3 DNA is TGTGCCATCAGTATTGCGACAGGTGGAGACACAGATACGCAGTATTTT. Its translation is CAISIATGGDTDTQYF.

This clone appeared a few times. The V and J genes are TRBV28 and TRBJ2-1; 12 bases are shared with TRBD1. Germline-derived CDR1 and CDR2 are MDHEN and SYDVKM. CDR3 length equals 15 residues. The trim removed 3 bases at V and 8 bases at J, leaving 5 bases unmatched. In DNA form, the CDR3 reads TGTGCCAGCAGTTTGGGGGACAGGGGGCGCGATGAGCAGTTCTTC. Its protein is CASSLGDRGRDEQFF.

This clone came up a few times. The J gene is TRBJ1-4, the V gene TRBV2; TRBD1 is a possible D gene (6 bases). Trimming left V 6 bases short and J 2 bases short, with 13 bases between. This CDR3 region has 15 residues. Germline V lookup: CDR1 SNHLY, CDR2 FYNNEI. Written as DNA, the CDR3 is TGTGCCAGCAGCCGTGACAGGAGCACTAATGAAAAACTGTTTTTT. This codes for CASSRDRSTNEKLFF.

This chain connects TRBV29-1 to TRBJ2-7; TRBD1 aligns across 9 bases. CDR3 length: 12 amino acids. Germline V gene sequence: CDR1 SQVTM, CDR2 ANQGSEA. The J segment lost 6 bases and the V segment lost 4 bases, leaving 4 bases of the junction unmatched. CDR3 residues: CSVGQGESEQYF. The CDR3 nucleotides are TGCAGCGTTGGACAGGGGGAGAGCGAGCAGTACTTC.

J is TRBJ2-7 and V is TRBV19; unclear D gene. The V and J ends lost 1 base and 13 bases respectively, with 8 bases between them. CDR3 length: 10 amino acids. CDR1 and CDR2 (germline): LNHDA, SQIVND (reference sequence). CDR3 sequence reads: CASSIVRSYV. The DNA for the CDR3 is TGTGCCAGTAGTATAGTACGGTCCTACGTC.

This CDR3 is CASSWTGRGEQPQHF. DNA of the CDR3: TGTGCCAGCAGTTGGACAGGGCGGGGAGAGCAGCCCCAGCATTTT. The V call is TRBV6-5, the J call TRBJ1-5; 8 bases are shared with TRBD1. V trimming: 4 bases; J trimming: 7 bases; junction bases outside the gene matches: 9. This CDR3 has 15 amino acids. Germline values: CDR1 MNHEY, CDR2 SVGAGI.

The sample holds a few counts of this clone. V and J are TRBV30 and TRBJ2-3; 9 bases are shared with TRBD1. The V gene end was trimmed by 5 bases and the J gene end by 5 bases; junction bases not matched to a gene: 11. Germline V gives CDR1 GTSNPN, CDR2 SVGIG (reference sequence). CDR3 length: 15 residues. This CDR3 is CAWAEQGALGDTQYF. CDR3 nucleotides: TGTGCCTGGGCAGAACAGGGGGCGCTAGGAGATACGCAGTATTTT. Together with reference TRBV30 and TRBJ2-3, the CDR3 gives the full variable domain: SQTIHQWPATLVQPVGSPLSLECTVEGTSNPNLYWYRQAAGRGLQLLFYSVGIGQISSEVPQNLSASRPQDRQFILSSKKLLLSDSGFYLCAWAEQGALGDTQYFGPGTRLTVL.

The J gene is TRBJ2-2, the V gene TRBV5-4, with 8 nucleotides matching TRBD1. The germline gives CDR1 SGHNT, CDR2 YYREEE (reference sequence). The CDR3 spans 16 residues. Losses at the gene ends were 3 bases for V and 4 bases for J; bases not matched to a gene: 8. For the CDR3, the DNA is TGTGCCAGCAGCTACCAGGGGGCGGTTGGCACCGGGGAGCTGTTTTTT. The encoded protein is CASSYQGAVGTGELFF.

The chain recombines TRBV11-2 with TRBJ1-6; the D is unclear. Germline loops: CDR1 SGHAT, CDR2 FQNNGV. Trimming left V 0 bases short and J 12 bases short, with 6 bases between. This CDR3 region has 12 residues. The chain's CDR3 is CASSLDGIPLHF. The CDR3 DNA reads as TGTGCCAGCAGCTTAGACGGGATACCCCTCCACTTT.

The chain links TRBV7-3 to TRBJ1-1; perhaps TRBD1 as D (6 bases). In germline, CDR1 is SGHTA, CDR2 FQGTGA. The V gene lost 5 bases and the J gene lost 5 bases, with 30 bases spanning the gap. The CDR3 is 19 amino acids. CDR3 sequence reads: CASSPHWGGSATQGTEAFF. Written as DNA, the CDR3 is TGTGCCAGCAGCCCCCATTGGGGGGGCTCGGCTACCCAAGGGACTGAAGCTTTCTTT.

The CDR3 region has the DNA TGTGCCAGCAGTCGTGGGGGGTCTGGGGCCAACGTCCTGACTTTC. It specifies CASSRGGSGANVLTF. The gene calls are TRBV28 and TRBJ2-6, with a weak D call TRBD2 (6 bases). Trimming removed 5 bases from V and 1 base from J, with 9 bases in between. CDR1 is MDHEN, CDR2 SYDVKM, per germline. There are 15 residues in the CDR3.

CDR3 bases: TGTGCCTGGGATGAGGGGGGGAGAGCTTTCTTT. Protein sequence: CAWDEGGRAFF. This chain links TRBV30 with TRBJ1-1, with D possibly TRBD1 on 6 matching bases. The CDR3 runs to 11 residues. CDR1 and CDR2 from the germline V gene are GTSNPN and SVGIG (reference sequence). Trimming shortened V by 5 bases and J by 10 bases, and 14 bases separated the two germline ends.

A few counts support this clone. The genes are TRBV10-1 and TRBJ1-5; 10 nucleotides match TRBD1. The V and J ends lost 5 bases and 7 bases, in that order; junction bases with no gene match: 5. From germline, CDR1 is WNHNN and CDR2 SYGVQD (reference sequence). There are 14 residues in the CDR3. CDR3 amino acids: CASSTGTGDQPQHF. The CDR3 DNA reads as TGCGCCAGCAGTACCGGGACAGGGGACCAGCCCCAGCATTTT.

In this sample, this clone turned up once. The rearrangement uses TRBV3-1 (or the pseudogene TRBV3-2) and TRBJ2-1; D might be TRBD2 (6 bases). The germline gives CDR1 LGHDT, CDR2 YNNKEL (reference sequence). This CDR3 spans 16 amino acids. V was clipped by 4 bases and J by 8 bases, with 21 bases between them. CDR3 region: CASSRGGYTPWDEQFF. CDR3 nucleotides: TGTGCCAGCAGCCGGGGAGGATACACTCCGTGGGATGAGCAGTTCTTC.

The chain links TRBV14 to TRBJ1-1; possibly TRBD1 for D (5 bases). V was cut by 3 bases and J by 6 bases, with 17 bases left in between. The CDR3 loop spans 15 amino acids. Germline-derived CDR1 and CDR2 are SGHDN and FVKESK. The CDR3 DNA follows: TGTGCCAGCAGCCAGGCGGGACGCTCGGTGGCTGAAGCTTTCTTT. Protein product: CASSQAGRSVAEAFF.